Described below is a single T cell receptor (beta chain) sequence and its context. Its antigen is still unknown. The sample belongs to a study of vaccination effects on CD4 cells after COVID-19. Before sequencing, viral peptide pools were used by the ViraFEST assay to expand antigen-specific CD4+ T cells. Subsequent to a culture period of more than 8 days, CD4+ T cells were isolated. Of the BNT162b2 and mRNA-1273 vaccines, participants received two doses of one or the other. Vaccinated recipients, who were negative for nucleocapsid antibodies, had no history of SARS-CoV-2 infection. The ends were cut back, 2 bases at V and 5 bases at J, with 9 bases in the middle. Germline CDR1 reads MDHEN; CDR2 reads SYDVKM. The CDR3 is 13 amino acids. Sequencing used immunoSEQ multiplex PCR; TCRdb keeps in-frame clones, though not all of them. The repertoire has about 15,000 clones, roughly 75% of them found once; the top ten carry approximately 25%.

Findings and caveats of the study: Clones induced by infection and by vaccine showed marked clonal contraction late after vaccination.

Sequencing was performed on CD4+ T cells from PBMCs cultured with HCoV-NL63 spike peptides, taken after COVID-19 vaccination. This sequence joins TRBV28 and TRBJ2-5; D might be TRBD2 (5 bases). The receptor's source is a human donor who received a COVID-19 vaccine. The CDR3 coding sequence is TGTGCCAGCAGTTTACCTAGCCGGGAGACCCAGTACTTC. This gives the protein CASSLPSRETQYF. Based on the CDR3 plus reference TRBV28 and TRBJ2-5, the full variable domain is DVKVTQSSRYLVKRTGEKVFLECVQDMDHENMFWYRQDPGLGLRLIYFSYDVKMKEKGDIPEGYSVSREKKERFSLILESASTNQTSMYLCASSLPSRETQYFGPGTRLLVL.